This TCR beta chain was retrieved from a study of shared clonotypes between healthy human individuals. Looking at the study overall: Researchers assigned three CD4 naive, three CD4 memory, two CD8 naive and one CD8 memory plate to each donor.

With respect to this clone: What it binds is unknown.

At the deep level, the assay was run. Clones were read by immunoSEQ multiplex PCR, and TCRdb kept only the in-frame ones, dropping some. The sample holds some 690,000 clones, roughly 91% seen once. V was trimmed by 1 base and J by 2 bases, leaving 17 bases between them. The CDR3 totals 17 residues. The germline CDR1 and CDR2 sequences are SGHVS and FQNEAQ. Study-wide results and caveats: A small donor pool kept down the genetic and exposure-history diversity that was represented. In general, naive subsets displayed greater estimated richness than memory subsets did.

This chain joins TRBV7-8 and TRBJ2-5; D may be TRBD1 (6 bases). Sequencing was carried out using memory CD8+ T cells from PBMCs. Regarding subset: CD45RO+ cells pooled with CCR7-negative TemRA cells. The sequence was obtained from a man between 18 and 29 years old in good health. Some clones in this sample may be carry-over from other donors' samples. The CDR3 region has the DNA TGTGCCAGCAGCTTAGAACAGGCCACGACAGGTCAAGAGACCCAGTACTTC. As protein: CASSLEQATTGQETQYF.